Listed below are T cell receptor beta chains from one sample, sequenced in a study of T-cell memory formation after mild COVID-19. TCRdb fed the 5' RACE reads into MiXCR, producing one record per CDR3 protein. The sample lists about 260,000 distinct CDR3 sequences; around 15% were seen once. The specimen was PBMCs or a T cell subset sorted from them (not recorded which). The origin of the receptors is a man aged 18 to 35 who had mild COVID-19 (a few samples of this study predate the infection). Cell type and time point are not known. The CDR3 runs from the conserved cysteine through the conserved F or W. Each record gives: V gene, D gene, clone size, J gene, CDR3 DNA, CDR3 protein. D genes are given only for firm matches. A row's size may be missing; if present it is once, few, many or a size class.

v_call: TRBV6-2/TRBV6-3
d_call: -
clone_size: -
j_call: TRBJ1-2
cdr3_nt: TGTGCCAGCAGTTACTCGGCAGACTTCTATGGCTACACCTTC
cdr3_aa: CASSYSADFYGYTF

v_call: TRBV7-9
d_call: -
clone_size: few
j_call: TRBJ2-3
cdr3_nt: TGTGCCAGCAGGAGCGGACCTCGAGGTCGGTTGAATACGCAGTATTTT
cdr3_aa: CASRSGPRGRLNTQYF

v_call: TRBV3-1
d_call: -
clone_size: few
j_call: TRBJ2-5
cdr3_nt: TGTGCCAGCAGCCAAGAGTCAGGGCGGAGGGAGACCCAGTACTTC
cdr3_aa: CASSQESGRRETQYF

v_call: TRBV6-5
d_call: -
clone_size: few
j_call: TRBJ1-2
cdr3_nt: TGTGCCAGTGCCGAGTTGACCTTCTATGGCTACACCTTC
cdr3_aa: CASAELTFYGYTF

v_call: TRBV3-1
d_call: TRBD1
clone_size: few
j_call: TRBJ1-2
cdr3_nt: TGTGCCAGCAGCCGGGACAGCGCGAACTATGGCTACACCTTC
cdr3_aa: CASSRDSANYGYTF

v_call: TRBV6-1
d_call: -
clone_size: few
j_call: TRBJ2-3
cdr3_nt: TGTGCCAGCAGTGCCTACTTTCCTTCTCCCACGGGCACAGATACGCAGTATTTT
cdr3_aa: CASSAYFPSPTGTDTQYF

v_call: TRBV6-2/TRBV6-3
d_call: -
clone_size: -
j_call: TRBJ2-1
cdr3_nt: TGTGCCAGCAGTTATTTAGATGAGCAGTTCTTC
cdr3_aa: CASSYLDEQFF

v_call: TRBV6-2/TRBV6-3
d_call: -
clone_size: -
j_call: TRBJ1-5
cdr3_nt: TGTGCCAGCAGGGTCGTTTGGTCGGGCAATCAGCCCCAGCATTTT
cdr3_aa: CASRVVWSGNQPQHF

v_call: TRBV4-3
d_call: TRBD2
clone_size: -
j_call: TRBJ2-1
cdr3_nt: TGCGCCAGCAGCCCCGGGACTAGCCACAATGAGCAGTTCTTC
cdr3_aa: CASSPGTSHNEQFF

v_call: TRBV24-1
d_call: -
clone_size: -
j_call: TRBJ2-1
cdr3_nt: TGTGCCACCAGTGATTCCCTCCGCTGGAGCTCCTACAATGAGCAGTTCTTC
cdr3_aa: CATSDSLRWSSYNEQFF

v_call: TRBV7-2
d_call: -
clone_size: -
j_call: TRBJ2-2
cdr3_nt: TGTGCCAGCAGCACACGACAAACTGGCACCGGGGAGCTGTTTTTT
cdr3_aa: CASSTRQTGTGELFF

v_call: TRBV13
d_call: -
clone_size: -
j_call: TRBJ2-7
cdr3_nt: TGTGCCAGCAGCCCCCCCGACAGCTACGAGCAGTACTTC
cdr3_aa: CASSPPDSYEQYF

v_call: TRBV6-2/TRBV6-3
d_call: -
clone_size: -
j_call: TRBJ1-5
cdr3_nt: TGTGCCAGCATACCGGGGTTAGGGAGCAATCAGCCCCAGCATTTT
cdr3_aa: CASIPGLGSNQPQHF

v_call: TRBV7-2
d_call: TRBD2
clone_size: -
j_call: TRBJ2-3
cdr3_nt: TGTGCCAGCAGCCCTCGAGGGGCCAGCGGGGTCAGAGATACGCAGTATTTT
cdr3_aa: CASSPRGASGVRDTQYF

v_call: TRBV6-2/TRBV6-3
d_call: TRBD1
clone_size: -
j_call: TRBJ2-5
cdr3_nt: TGTGCCAGCAGTTACCCCTCGGGACAGGGGGAAGAGACCCAGTACTTC
cdr3_aa: CASSYPSGQGEETQYF

v_call: TRBV12-3/TRBV12-4
d_call: -
clone_size: -
j_call: TRBJ2-1
cdr3_nt: TGTGCCAGCTTGCTTTGGGGGGGCGCAAGCTCCTACAATGAGCAGTTCTTC
cdr3_aa: CASLLWGGASSYNEQFF

v_call: TRBV5-6
d_call: TRBD1
clone_size: -
j_call: TRBJ1-2
cdr3_nt: TGTGCCAGCAGCGCAAAGACAGGGGACTATGGCTACACCTTC
cdr3_aa: CASSAKTGDYGYTF

v_call: TRBV20-1
d_call: TRBD1
clone_size: -
j_call: TRBJ2-7
cdr3_nt: TGCAGTGCTAGTCGGGACAGCTTTTACGAGCAGTACTTC
cdr3_aa: CSASRDSFYEQYF

v_call: TRBV4-2
d_call: -
clone_size: -
j_call: TRBJ2-7
cdr3_nt: TGTGCCAGCAGCCAGATAGGGGGGGCGGGGACCTACGAGCAGTACTTC
cdr3_aa: CASSQIGGAGTYEQYF

v_call: TRBV18
d_call: -
clone_size: few
j_call: TRBJ2-5
cdr3_nt: TGTGCCAGCTCAATGTACCAAGAGACCCAGTACTTC
cdr3_aa: CASSMYQETQYF

v_call: TRBV7-8
d_call: -
clone_size: few
j_call: TRBJ1-4
cdr3_nt: TGTGCCAGCAGCTTTTTTGGCCCGGGGGAAAAACTGTTTTTT
cdr3_aa: CASSFFGPGEKLFF

v_call: TRBV4-2
d_call: -
clone_size: few
j_call: TRBJ2-5
cdr3_nt: TGTGCCAGCAGCCAACTATTGCGGAATGGCCAAGAGACCCAGTACTTC
cdr3_aa: CASSQLLRNGQETQYF

v_call: TRBV4-1
d_call: -
clone_size: -
j_call: TRBJ2-1
cdr3_nt: TGCGCCAGCAGCCAAGAGCCCGGGGCTAATGAGCAGTTCTTC
cdr3_aa: CASSQEPGANEQFF